These T cell receptor beta chains were read from a single sample in a study of blood T cell repertoires in COVID-19. This table comes from immunoSEQ multiplex PCR, and its TCRdb copy is limited to in-frame clones, with some not included. The sample holds 150,000 to 250,000 clones; approximately 84% are singletons and the top ten take 6.9%. The specimen was peripheral blood. The source of these receptors is a human donor with acute or convalescent COVID-19. The donor label of this sample is uncertain. The CDR3 runs from the conserved cysteine through the conserved F or W. Fields, in order: CDR3 DNA, CDR3 protein, clone size, V gene, J gene, D gene. D genes are given only for firm matches. Size is stated for part of the rows, as once, few or many counts, or as a class when the clone is expanded.

CDR3 DNA: TGCGCCAGCAGCCAGGGGACAGGGGAAGACGAGCAGTACTTC
CDR3 protein: CASSQGTGEDEQYF
clone size: .
V gene: TRBV4-3
J gene: TRBJ2-7
D gene: TRBD1

CDR3 DNA: TGTGCCAGTACTCCCGACCGGGTTGAAGCTTTCTTT
CDR3 protein: CASTPDRVEAFF
clone size: .
V gene: TRBV28
J gene: TRBJ1-1
D gene: .

CDR3 DNA: TGTGCCAGTAGTCCGGACAGGGACGGTGGGAAGCCCCAGCATTTT
CDR3 protein: CASSPDRDGGKPQHF
clone size: .
V gene: TRBV19
J gene: TRBJ1-5
D gene: TRBD1

CDR3 DNA: TGTGCCAGCAGCCTGGGACAGGGCTTTGGCTACACCTTC
CDR3 protein: CASSLGQGFGYTF
clone size: .
V gene: TRBV12-3/TRBV12-4
J gene: TRBJ1-2
D gene: TRBD1

CDR3 DNA: TGTGCCAGCACCCCCCCGGGACAGGGGCGGGAGCAGTACTTC
CDR3 protein: CASTPPGQGREQYF
clone size: .
V gene: TRBV2
J gene: TRBJ2-7
D gene: TRBD1

CDR3 DNA: TGTGCCAGTAGTTTCTTCGACAGGGGAATTCGGCCCCAGCATTTT
CDR3 protein: CASSFFDRGIRPQHF
clone size: once
V gene: TRBV19
J gene: TRBJ1-5
D gene: TRBD1

CDR3 DNA: TGTGCCAGTAGTAAGGGGTGGACTAGCGGTAACAATGAGCAGTTCTTC
CDR3 protein: CASSKGWTSGNNEQFF
clone size: .
V gene: TRBV19
J gene: TRBJ2-1
D gene: TRBD2

CDR3 DNA: TGCGCCAGCAGCGCGACAGGGGGCGATCAGCCCCAGCATTTT
CDR3 protein: CASSATGGDQPQHF
clone size: .
V gene: TRBV5-1
J gene: TRBJ1-5
D gene: TRBD1

CDR3 DNA: TGCGCCAGCAGCCAGCCTGGGGGGGGCGAGGTACAGCCCCAGCATTTT
CDR3 protein: CASSQPGGGEVQPQHF
clone size: .
V gene: TRBV4-1
J gene: TRBJ1-5
D gene: .

CDR3 DNA: TGTGCCAGTAGTATAACAGGGGGCAATGGCTACACCTTC
CDR3 protein: CASSITGGNGYTF
clone size: .
V gene: TRBV19
J gene: TRBJ1-2
D gene: TRBD1

CDR3 DNA: TGTGCCAGCAGCGTCGAAAAGGGAGAGGTGAACACCGGGGAGCTGTTTTTT
CDR3 protein: CASSVEKGEVNTGELFF
clone size: once
V gene: TRBV9
J gene: TRBJ2-2
D gene: .

CDR3 DNA: TGTGCCAGCAGTTTCAACGGAGGCTATAGCAATCAGCCCCAGCATTTT
CDR3 protein: CASSFNGGYSNQPQHF
clone size: .
V gene: TRBV27
J gene: TRBJ1-5
D gene: .

CDR3 DNA: TGTGCCAGCAGTGCCGGGACAACTCCCCGCCTTACTGAAGCTTTCTTT
CDR3 protein: CASSAGTTPRLTEAFF
clone size: .
V gene: TRBV11-3
J gene: TRBJ1-1
D gene: .

CDR3 DNA: TGTGCCAGCAGGTTTAGCGGGGGGAACAATGAGCAGTTCTTC
CDR3 protein: CASRFSGGNNEQFF
clone size: .
V gene: TRBV11-2
J gene: TRBJ2-1
D gene: TRBD2

CDR3 DNA: TGTGCCAGCAGTCTCCGGGACATATACGAGCAGTACTTC
CDR3 protein: CASSLRDIYEQYF
clone size: .
V gene: TRBV12-3/TRBV12-4
J gene: TRBJ2-7
D gene: .

CDR3 DNA: TGTGCCAGCAGCGTGGGACAGCCTGAAAAACTGTTTTTT
CDR3 protein: CASSVGQPEKLFF
clone size: .
V gene: TRBV7-2
J gene: TRBJ1-4
D gene: TRBD1

CDR3 DNA: TGTGCCAGCAGCGTAGGAGCGGAGAGCTCCTATAATTCACCCCTCCACTTT
CDR3 protein: CASSVGAESSYNSPLHF
clone size: .
V gene: TRBV9
J gene: TRBJ1-6
D gene: .

CDR3 DNA: TGTGCCAGTAGTAGCGGGATTACCTACGAGCAGTACTTC
CDR3 protein: CASSSGITYEQYF
clone size: .
V gene: TRBV5-6
J gene: TRBJ2-7
D gene: TRBD2

CDR3 DNA: TGTGCCAGCAGCTTAGATGGGCTGCCCTACAATGAGCAGTTCTTC
CDR3 protein: CASSLDGLPYNEQFF
clone size: .
V gene: TRBV7-2
J gene: TRBJ2-1
D gene: .

CDR3 DNA: TGCGCCAGCAGCCAAGAGCGGTCGAGCGGGAGGCCAAACTACAATGAGCAGTTCTTC
CDR3 protein: CASSQERSSGRPNYNEQFF
clone size: .
V gene: TRBV4-3
J gene: TRBJ2-1
D gene: TRBD2

CDR3 DNA: TGTGCCAGCAGCTTAGATCCGGGAGGCTCCTACGAGCAGTACTTC
CDR3 protein: CASSLDPGGSYEQYF
clone size: .
V gene: TRBV11-2
J gene: TRBJ2-7
D gene: TRBD2

CDR3 DNA: TGTGCCACCAGCAGAGGGGACATCCCAAGCACAGATACGCAGTATTTT
CDR3 protein: CATSRGDIPSTDTQYF
clone size: once
V gene: TRBV15
J gene: TRBJ2-3
D gene: .

CDR3 DNA: TGTGCCAGCAGGGGGACTACCAATGAGCAGTTCTTC
CDR3 protein: CASRGTTNEQFF
clone size: .
V gene: TRBV2
J gene: TRBJ2-1
D gene: TRBD2

CDR3 DNA: TGTGCCAGCAGCCCAGGACTAGTGAGTTGGTACGAGCAGTACTTC
CDR3 protein: CASSPGLVSWYEQYF
clone size: .
V gene: TRBV11-3
J gene: TRBJ2-7
D gene: TRBD2

CDR3 DNA: TGTGCCAGCAGTCCAACAGGGAGAGAGGGCTACACCTTC
CDR3 protein: CASSPTGREGYTF
clone size: .
V gene: TRBV7-3
J gene: TRBJ1-2
D gene: .

CDR3 DNA: TGTGCCAGCTCACTAAGACAGGTGAGCAATCAGCCCCAGCATTTT
CDR3 protein: CASSLRQVSNQPQHF
clone size: .
V gene: TRBV18
J gene: TRBJ1-5
D gene: .

CDR3 DNA: TGCAGCGTAGGAGGGCAGGGAATCGAAGCTTTCTTT
CDR3 protein: CSVGGQGIEAFF
clone size: .
V gene: TRBV29-1
J gene: TRBJ1-1
D gene: .

CDR3 DNA: TGTGCCAGCTCACCAGCGAGCTCTGGAAACACCATATATTTT
CDR3 protein: CASSPASSGNTIYF
clone size: .
V gene: TRBV18
J gene: TRBJ1-3
D gene: .

CDR3 DNA: TGTGCCAGCAGCCAAGATCCGGGGAGTTCCGAGCAGTACTTC
CDR3 protein: CASSQDPGSSEQYF
clone size: .
V gene: TRBV4-2
J gene: TRBJ2-7
D gene: .

CDR3 DNA: TGTGCCAGCAGCTTAGCACCTAGGACAGCAACCACAGATACGCAGTATTTT
CDR3 protein: CASSLAPRTATTDTQYF
clone size: .
V gene: TRBV7-8
J gene: TRBJ2-3
D gene: .

CDR3 DNA: TGTGCCAGCAGCTGGCGGACAGGGAACATTATAATCTTC
CDR3 protein: CASSWRTGNIIIF
clone size: .
V gene: TRBV5-8
J gene: TRBJ1-2
D gene: TRBD1

CDR3 DNA: TGTGCCAGCAGCCAGGCTAGGAGGACCGGTTTTTTCTTC
CDR3 protein: CASSQARRTGFFF
clone size: .
V gene: TRBV3-1/TRBV3-2
J gene: TRBJ2-1
D gene: .